These T cell receptor beta chains were read from a single sample in a study of blood T cells in healthy people across ages. TCRdb fed the 5' RACE reads into MiXCR, producing one record per CDR3 protein. The sample has 1.5 million to 2 million distinct CDR3 sequences, about 35% seen once. Source material: blood. The receptors originated from a woman younger than 45 in good health. CDR3s include the opening cysteine and the closing phenylalanine or tryptophan. A D gene is named only where the DNA matches it firmly. Not every row has a clone size; where given, it reads once, few, many or a size class.

abundance: few; v_gene: TRBV6-5; d_gene: TRBD2; j_gene: TRBJ2-5; CDR3aa: CASRLAGGSGETQYF; CDR3nt: TGTGCCAGCAGATTAGCGGGGGGGTCGGGGGAGACCCAGTACTTC
abundance: -; v_gene: TRBV10-3; d_gene: -; j_gene: TRBJ2-7; CDR3aa: CAIKGGGSYEQYF; CDR3nt: TGTGCCATTAAGGGGGGCGGATCCTACGAGCAGTACTTC
abundance: -; v_gene: TRBV30; d_gene: -; j_gene: TRBJ2-1; CDR3aa: CAWSVGSRPYNEQFF; CDR3nt: TGTGCCTGGAGTGTGGGTAGCCGCCCATACAATGAGCAGTTCTTC
abundance: few; v_gene: TRBV6-5; d_gene: TRBD1; j_gene: TRBJ2-5; CDR3aa: CASSPTGGLQETQYF; CDR3nt: TGTGCCAGCAGCCCGACAGGGGGACTCCAAGAGACCCAGTACTTC
abundance: -; v_gene: TRBV2; d_gene: -; j_gene: TRBJ2-4; CDR3aa: CASRGQDFNLAKNIQYF; CDR3nt: TGTGCCAGCAGAGGGCAGGATTTCAACTTAGCCAAAAACATTCAGTACTTC
abundance: few; v_gene: TRBV2; d_gene: TRBD1; j_gene: TRBJ2-5; CDR3aa: CASSRTGSRQETQYF; CDR3nt: TGTGCCAGCAGCCGGACAGGGTCGAGGCAAGAGACCCAGTACTTC
abundance: -; v_gene: TRBV12-3/TRBV12-4; d_gene: -; j_gene: TRBJ2-7; CDR3aa: CASSLMQGHEQYF; CDR3nt: TGTGCCAGCAGTTTAATGCAGGGTCACGAGCAGTACTTC
abundance: -; v_gene: TRBV12-3/TRBV12-4; d_gene: -; j_gene: TRBJ2-1; CDR3aa: CASSLAWGGQFF; CDR3nt: TGTGCCAGCAGTTTAGCGTGGGGTGGGCAGTTCTTC
abundance: many; v_gene: TRBV28; d_gene: -; j_gene: TRBJ2-3; CDR3aa: CASRERGGPTDTQYF; CDR3nt: TGTGCCAGCAGGGAAAGAGGGGGGCCCACAGATACGCAGTATTTT
abundance: -; v_gene: TRBV7-2; d_gene: -; j_gene: TRBJ2-5; CDR3aa: CASSLNSVQETQDF; CDR3nt: TGTGCCAGCAGCTTAAATAGCGTCCAAGAGACCCAGGACTTC
abundance: once; v_gene: TRBV29-1; d_gene: -; j_gene: TRBJ1-1; CDR3aa: CSVEVMSNTEAFF; CDR3nt: TGCAGCGTTGAAGTGATGTCGAACACTGAAGCTTTCTTT
abundance: many; v_gene: TRBV19; d_gene: TRBD2; j_gene: TRBJ2-1; CDR3aa: CASSMSLAVYNEQFF; CDR3nt: TGTGCCAGTAGTATGAGTCTAGCGGTTTACAATGAGCAGTTCTTC
abundance: -; v_gene: TRBV5-4; d_gene: -; j_gene: TRBJ2-1; CDR3aa: CASRSGTLYNEQFF; CDR3nt: TGTGCCAGCAGGTCCGGGACTCTTTACAATGAGCAGTTCTTC
abundance: -; v_gene: TRBV5-1; d_gene: -; j_gene: TRBJ2-5; CDR3aa: CASRSGNFQETQYF; CDR3nt: TGCGCCAGCAGATCTGGTAATTTCCAAGAGACCCAGTACTTC
abundance: few; v_gene: TRBV5-1; d_gene: -; j_gene: TRBJ1-2; CDR3aa: CASSEDLLVGYTF; CDR3nt: TGCGCCAGCTCAGAAGACCTATTAGTGGGCTACACCTTC
abundance: few; v_gene: TRBV12-3/TRBV12-4; d_gene: TRBD1; j_gene: TRBJ1-5; CDR3aa: CASSLVPDRAGQPQHF; CDR3nt: TGTGCCAGCAGTTTAGTTCCGGACAGGGCGGGACAGCCCCAGCATTTT
abundance: -; v_gene: TRBV4-2; d_gene: TRBD2; j_gene: TRBJ2-1; CDR3aa: CASSQDPSGGALNEQFF; CDR3nt: TGTGCCAGCAGCCAGGACCCTAGCGGGGGGGCTCTCAATGAGCAGTTCTTC
abundance: -; v_gene: TRBV11-2; d_gene: -; j_gene: TRBJ2-3; CDR3aa: CASSLVGDSTDTQYF; CDR3nt: TGTGCCAGCAGCTTAGTCGGGGACAGCACAGATACGCAGTATTTT
abundance: few; v_gene: TRBV7-3; d_gene: TRBD2; j_gene: TRBJ2-3; CDR3aa: CASSLPGTSGGGTQYF; CDR3nt: TGTGCCAGCAGCTTACCCGGGACTAGCGGAGGAGGTACGCAGTATTTT
abundance: -; v_gene: TRBV12-3/TRBV12-4; d_gene: -; j_gene: TRBJ2-1; CDR3aa: CAGSRDTLGNEQFF; CDR3nt: TGTGCCGGTTCTCGGGACACCCTCGGGAATGAGCAGTTCTTC
abundance: -; v_gene: TRBV27; d_gene: TRBD1; j_gene: TRBJ2-5; CDR3aa: CASRRGQGPGETQYF; CDR3nt: TGTGCCAGCAGGCGAGGACAGGGCCCAGGGGAGACCCAGTACTTC